The clone carrying this TCR beta chain showed up just a few times. Its antigen is as yet unknown. The germline gives CDR1 SQVTM, CDR2 ANQGSEA. V lost 4 bases and J lost 5; bases outside the gene matches: 7. CDR3 length: 13 residues. This record belongs to a study of T cells in Graves' hyperthyroidism and ophthalmopathy. The authors deemed Graves' hyperthyroidism stable absent ophthalmopathy progression within 18 months. Regions amplified from RNA transcripts were the TCR beta CDR3 regions. HTBI primers were employed in a first-round RT-PCR of the TCR CDR3. TCRdb re-called the multiplex PCR reads with MiXCR, one entry per CDR3 protein. Of some 560,000 distinct CDR3 sequences listed, around a sixth are singletons. General observations from the study: Ophthalmopathy onset followed model prediction by a median about 6.5 months. Expanded thyroid clonotypes (above 0.001) were mostly also found in blood.

The sample consisted of blood. The chain links TRBV29-1 to TRBJ1-1, with 7 positions matching TRBD1. The TCR was taken from a young woman with Graves' hyperthyroidism. The CDR3 region is CSVVVRGLTEAFF. CDR3 nucleotides: TGCAGCGTTGTCGTCAGGGGGTTGACTGAAGCTTTCTTT.